Included here is one T cell receptor (beta chain) sequence, with context. Its antigen is unknown. V lost 1 base and J lost 0, with 7 bases in between. CDR1 LGHNA and CDR2 YNFKEQ come from the germline V gene. The CDR3 is 15 residues long. This sample was included in a study of T-cell memory formation after mild COVID-19. Study at large: Largely donor-specific sequence clusters came from a couple of donors. Study results and caveats: In pre-infection memory, a portion of responding clones appeared, which suggested that cross-reactive memory joined. Clones from the second wave (peaking day 37) had unconfirmed SARS-CoV-2 specificity.

5'RACE primed at constant segments yielded TCR alpha and TCR beta cDNA libraries bearing sample barcodes and UMIs. TCRdb called the 5' RACE reads again in MiXCR, with one record for every CDR3 protein. The table records roughly 510,000 distinct CDR3 sequences, roughly 17% of them present only once. Sequenced sample: PBMCs or a T cell subset sorted from them (not recorded which). The sequence derives from an adult woman who had mild COVID-19 (a few samples of this study predate the infection). Cell type and time point are not known. V is TRBV4-2 and J is TRBJ1-3, with D possibly matching TRBD1 (6 bases). CDR3 residues: CASSQAQGSGNTIYF. Written as DNA, the CDR3 is TGTGCCAGCAGCCAAGCACAGGGCTCTGGAAACACCATATATTTT.